This is a list of T cell receptor beta chains from one sample in a study of graft-versus-host responses after intestinal transplantation. The table came from immunoSEQ multiplex PCR; TCRdb's copy has only in-frame clones and leaves some out. Of about 21,000 clones in the sample, about 65% are singletons; the top ten hold 6.5% to 9.5%. The sample here was ileum tissue, taken roughly 3 weeks after intestinal transplant. The receptors here all came from a human patient who received an intestinal transplant, so some T cells may come from the graft donor. CDR3s leave out the opening cysteine and the closing phenylalanine or tryptophan. Each record gives: J gene, D gene, V gene, CDR3 protein. The D gene is left open where the match is weak.

TRBJ2-1	-	TRBV5-1	ASSLGLAPSYNEQF
TRBJ2-5	-	TRBV30	AWSQGFQETQY
TRBJ1-2	-	TRBV15	ATSRDHRLQGFNYGYT
TRBJ2-7	TRBD2	TRBV27	ASTRGSGRYEQY
TRBJ2-7	TRBD2	TRBV7-6	ASSFNVAGVYEQY
TRBJ2-7	TRBD2	TRBV6-5	ASSLLAGEQY
TRBJ2-1	TRBD2	TRBV2	ASSTGLAGSYNEQF
TRBJ2-3	TRBD2	TRBV10-3	AISETSGSTDTQY
TRBJ2-7	-	TRBV5-1	ASSCTGNYEQY
TRBJ2-7	TRBD2	TRBV30	AWTLAGGTPRGEQY
TRBJ1-1	-	TRBV28	ASSPLIGTEAF
TRBJ2-4	-	TRBV4-1	ASSFVPRWPSKNIQY
TRBJ1-5	TRBD1	TRBV19	ASIGTGGGQPQH
TRBJ2-7	TRBD1	TRBV6-6	ASRATGPSYEQY
TRBJ2-7	TRBD1	TRBV6-4	ASSGPRDRVYEQY
TRBJ2-1	-	TRBV28	ASSFAVYNEQF
TRBJ2-1	TRBD2	TRBV5-1	ASSLGAGGPGNEQF
TRBJ2-7	-	TRBV27	ASSLASSYEQY